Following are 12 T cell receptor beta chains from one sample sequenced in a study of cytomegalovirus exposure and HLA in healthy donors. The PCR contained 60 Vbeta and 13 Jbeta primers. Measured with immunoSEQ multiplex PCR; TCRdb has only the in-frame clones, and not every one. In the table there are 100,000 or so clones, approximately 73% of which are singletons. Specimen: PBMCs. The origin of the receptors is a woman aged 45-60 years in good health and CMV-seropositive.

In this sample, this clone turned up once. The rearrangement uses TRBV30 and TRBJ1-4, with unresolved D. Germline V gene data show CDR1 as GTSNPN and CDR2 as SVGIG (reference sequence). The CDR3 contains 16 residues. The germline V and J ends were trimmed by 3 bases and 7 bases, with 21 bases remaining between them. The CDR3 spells CAWRGVGLVRGEKLFF. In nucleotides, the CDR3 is TGTGCCTGGAGGGGCGTCGGACTTGTGCGCGGTGAAAAACTGTTTTTT.

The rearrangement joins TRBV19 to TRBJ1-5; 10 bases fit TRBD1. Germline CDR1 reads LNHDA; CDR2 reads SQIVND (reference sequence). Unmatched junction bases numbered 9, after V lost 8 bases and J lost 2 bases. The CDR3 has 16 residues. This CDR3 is CASSDRGQVGNQPQHF. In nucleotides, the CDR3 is TGTGCCAGTTCCGACAGGGGGCAGGTGGGCAATCAGCCCCAGCATTTT. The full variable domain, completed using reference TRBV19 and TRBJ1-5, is DGGITQSPKYLFRKEGQNVTLSCEQNLNHDAMYWYRQDPGQGLRLIYYSQIVNDFQKGDIAEGYSVSREKKESFPLTVTSAQKNPTAFYLCASSDRGQVGNQPQHFGDGTRLSIL.

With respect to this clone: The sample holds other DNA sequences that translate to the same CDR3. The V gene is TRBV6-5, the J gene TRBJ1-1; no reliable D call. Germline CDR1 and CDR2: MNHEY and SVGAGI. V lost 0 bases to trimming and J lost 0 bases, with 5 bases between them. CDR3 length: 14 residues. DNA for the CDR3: TGTGCCAGCAGTTACTCCCGGGTGAACACTGAAGCTTTCTTT. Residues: CASSYSRVNTEAFF.

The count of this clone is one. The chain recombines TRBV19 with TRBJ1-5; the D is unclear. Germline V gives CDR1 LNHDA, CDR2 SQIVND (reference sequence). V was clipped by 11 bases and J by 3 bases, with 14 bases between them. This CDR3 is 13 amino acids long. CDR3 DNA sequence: TGTGCCTCAAGCCACTTCGCCAATCAGCCCCAGCATTTT. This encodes CASSHFANQPQHF.

CDR3 amino acids: CSVEMRAVDTQYF. As DNA, the CDR3 is TGCAGCGTTGAAATGCGGGCCGTAGATACGCAGTATTTT. The V call is TRBV29-1, the J call TRBJ2-3, with D possibly TRBD2 on 5 matching bases. V gave up 2 bases and J gave up 5 bases, with 11 bases separating them. Germline assignment: CDR1 SQVTM and CDR2 ANQGSEA. The CDR3 has 13 amino acids.

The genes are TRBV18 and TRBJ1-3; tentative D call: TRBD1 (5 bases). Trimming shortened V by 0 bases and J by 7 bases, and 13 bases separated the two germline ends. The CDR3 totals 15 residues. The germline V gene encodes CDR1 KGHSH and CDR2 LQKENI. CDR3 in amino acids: CASSPPAGGSNTIYF. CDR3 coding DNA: TGTGCCAGCTCACCACCCGCCGGGGGTTCGAACACCATATATTTT.

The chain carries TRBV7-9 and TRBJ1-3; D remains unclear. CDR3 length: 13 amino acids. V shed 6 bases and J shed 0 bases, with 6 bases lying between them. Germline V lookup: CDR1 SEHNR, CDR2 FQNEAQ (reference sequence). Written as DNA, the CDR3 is TGTGCCAGCAGGGAGGGCTCTGGAAACACCATATATTTT. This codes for CASREGSGNTIYF.

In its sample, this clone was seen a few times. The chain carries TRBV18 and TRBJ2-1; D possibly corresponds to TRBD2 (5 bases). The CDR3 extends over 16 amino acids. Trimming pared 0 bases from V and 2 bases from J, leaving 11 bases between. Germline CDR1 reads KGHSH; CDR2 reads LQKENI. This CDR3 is CASSPPALATYNEQFF. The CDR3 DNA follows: TGTGCCAGCTCACCACCGGCGCTAGCAACCTACAATGAGCAGTTCTTC.

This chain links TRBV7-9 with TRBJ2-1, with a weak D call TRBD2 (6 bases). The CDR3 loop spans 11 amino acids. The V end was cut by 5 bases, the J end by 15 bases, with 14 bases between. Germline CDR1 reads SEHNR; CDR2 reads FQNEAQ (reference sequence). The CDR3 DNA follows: TGTGCCAGCAGCCTTAGCGGAACTTTGTTCTTC. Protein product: CASSLSGTLFF.

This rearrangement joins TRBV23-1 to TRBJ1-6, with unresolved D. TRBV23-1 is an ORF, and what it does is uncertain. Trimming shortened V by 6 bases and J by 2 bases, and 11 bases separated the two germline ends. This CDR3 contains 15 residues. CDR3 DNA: TGCGCCAGCAGACATGCTGGGCCCTATAATTCACCCCTCCACTTT. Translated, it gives CASRHAGPYNSPLHF.

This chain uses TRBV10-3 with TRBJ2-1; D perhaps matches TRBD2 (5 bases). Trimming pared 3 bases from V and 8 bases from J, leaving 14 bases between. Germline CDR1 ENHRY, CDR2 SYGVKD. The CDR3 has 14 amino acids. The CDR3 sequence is CAISESPGGHEQFF. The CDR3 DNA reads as TGTGCCATCAGTGAATCCCCAGGAGGCCATGAGCAGTTCTTC.

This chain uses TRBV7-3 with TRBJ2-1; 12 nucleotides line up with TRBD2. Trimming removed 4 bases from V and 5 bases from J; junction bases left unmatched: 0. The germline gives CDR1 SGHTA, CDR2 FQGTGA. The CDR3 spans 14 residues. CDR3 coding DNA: TGTGCCAGCAGCTGGACTAGCGGGGACAATGAGCAGTTCTTC. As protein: CASSWTSGDNEQFF.